The 27 T cell receptor beta chains below all came from one sample that was sequenced in a study of Graves' ophthalmopathy and Graves' hyperthyroidism. From RNA, the CDR3 regions of TCR beta chains were amplified and sequenced. HTBI primers were used in a first-round RT-PCR, which preceded a second-round multiplex PCR. TCRdb fed the multiplex PCR reads into MiXCR, producing one record per CDR3 protein. The data contain hundreds of thousands of distinct CDR3 sequences, roughly 39% of them singletons. Sequencing was performed on peripheral blood. These receptors were taken from an adult man with Graves' ophthalmopathy.

At least ten counts were recorded for this clonotype. At one of its ends the junction is not consistent with the germline gene, which may arise from a read error. This sequence joins TRBV5-1 and TRBJ2-7; D assignment may be TRBD1 or TRBD2 (5 bases each). Germline V gene data show CDR1 as SGHRS and CDR2 as YFSETQ. The CDR3 runs 14 residues. CDR3 DNA: TGTGCCAGCAGCTTGAGGGGCGGCCCCTACGAGCAGTACTTC. This gives the protein CASSLRGGPYEQYF.

For this clonotype: At one boundary the junction diverges from the germline segment, which might be a read error. This chain links TRBV9 with TRBJ1-1; tentative D call: TRBD1 (5 bases). In germline, CDR1 is SGDLS, CDR2 YYNGEE. This CDR3 is 14 amino acids long. The CDR3 reads CASSVDGGGTEALF. Written as DNA, the CDR3 is TGTGCCAGCAGCGTAGACGGGGGTGGCACTGAAGCTCTCTTT.

The gene calls are TRBV10-3 and TRBJ1-4; the D is unclear. CDR3 length: 13 amino acids. CDR1 and CDR2 from the germline V gene are ENHRY and SYGVKD. V lost 0 bases, J lost 8 bases, and 7 bases lay in between. CDR3: CAISESGGEKLFF. The CDR3 DNA follows: TGTGCCATCAGTGAGTCGGGCGGGGAAAAACTGTTTTTT.

The chain uses TRBV7-7 and TRBJ2-5, with 7 bases fitting TRBD2. Germline CDR1 is SSHAT and CDR2 is FNYEAQ (reference sequence). The CDR3 sequence is 12 residues long. CDR3 residues: CAPRGVGETQYF. CDR3 coding DNA: TGTGCTCCTCGGGGGGTCGGAGAGACCCAGTACTTC.

This clonotype was recorded only once. This clone may be a read error of a much larger clone one base away. The rearrangement links TRBV5-1 to TRBJ2-7, with 8 bases lining up with TRBD1. Germline-derived CDR1 and CDR2 are SGHRS and YFSETQ. The CDR3 consists of 14 residues. The CDR3 region has the DNA TGCGCCAGCAGCTCACGGACAGGGTTGGACGAGCGGTACTTC. Translation: CASSSRTGLDERYF.

This clonotype was seen repeatedly, ten times or more. The rearrangement uses TRBV11-2 and TRBJ2-5; 14 nucleotides match TRBD2. Per germline, CDR1 SGHAT and CDR2 FQNNGV. V lost 5 bases to trimming and J lost 4 bases; unmatched junction nucleotides: 3. The CDR3 has 15 amino acids. The CDR3 DNA reads as TGTGCCAGCAGCCCGGGGACTAGCGGGGGAGAGACCCAGTACTTC. Protein: CASSPGTSGGETQYF.

The chain couples TRBV12-3 or TRBV12-4 to TRBJ1-1, with D perhaps matching TRBD1 (5 bases). This CDR3 comprises 16 residues. V lost 2 bases and J lost 5, with 18 bases in between. CDR3 in amino acids: CASSLSRWDVGTEAFF. CDR3 DNA: TGTGCCAGCAGTTTATCGAGGTGGGACGTCGGAACTGAAGCTTTCTTT.

This rearrangement joins TRBV12-3 or TRBV12-4 to TRBJ1-1; maybe TRBD1 (6 bases). The CDR3 contains 16 residues. V was pared by 6 bases and J by 6 bases, with 23 bases between. The DNA for the CDR3 is TGTGCCAGCAGCCTCCTCCCGGGGGGCGCAGGGCCTGAAGCTTTCTTT. Protein: CASSLLPGGAGPEAFF.

This chain uses TRBV7-2 with TRBJ1-1; possible D gene TRBD1, 6 bases. This CDR3 has 14 residues. Germline-derived CDR1 and CDR2 are SGHTA and FQGNSA. Trimming removed 1 base at V and 2 bases at J, with 8 bases between. The CDR3 sequence: CASSLVGHNTEAFF. The CDR3 DNA sequence: TGTGCCAGCAGCTTAGTGGGACATAACACTGAAGCTTTCTTT. The full variable domain, rest sourced from reference TRBV7-2 and TRBJ1-1, is GAGVSQSPSNKVTEKGKDVELRCDPISGHTALYWYRQSLGQGLEFLIYFQGNSAPDKSGLPSDRFSAERTGGSVSTLTIQRTQQEDSAVYLCASSLVGHNTEAFFGQGTRLTVV.

About this clonotype: A single base separates this from a much larger clone, so it may be a read error. The V gene is TRBV9, the J gene TRBJ1-5; 8 nucleotides agree with TRBD1. Trimming took 4 bases from V and 6 from J; bases not matched to a gene: 9. The CDR3 has 15 residues. Germline V CDR1 and CDR2: SGDLS, YYNGEE. CDR3 nucleotides: TGTGCCAGCAGCCAGACAGGGGAGCTAGGTCAGCCCCAGCATTTT. It specifies CASSQTGELGQPQHF.

The sample holds a few counts of this clonotype. The chain links TRBV6-5 to TRBJ1-4; possible D gene TRBD1, 6 bases. Deletions cut 5 bases from V and 7 bases from J, with 11 bases between. This CDR3 comprises 13 residues. The germline V gene encodes CDR1 MNHEY and CDR2 SVGAGI. In nucleotides, the CDR3 is TGTGCCAGCAGTCAACAGGGATCTGAAAAACTGTTTTTT. Translation gives CASSQQGSEKLFF.

The table lists this clonotype with many counts. CDR3 nucleotides: TGTGCCATCAGTACCCTCGGACAGGGCCACGAGCAGTACTTC. It codes for CAISTLGQGHEQYF. The genes are TRBV10-3 and TRBJ2-7, with 8 nucleotides matching TRBD1. CDR1 and CDR2 (germline): ENHRY, SYGVKD. The V and J ends lost 5 bases and 5 bases, in that order; junction bases with no gene match: 8. The CDR3 sequence is 14 residues long.

This clonotype was picked up many times. V gene TRBV29-1 combines with J gene TRBJ2-2; 8 bases are shared with TRBD1. CDR3 length: 15 amino acids. J was trimmed by 2 bases and V by 4 bases; bases with no gene match: 6. The V gene's germline CDR1 is SQVTM and CDR2 ANQGSEA. CDR3 protein: CSVARQGRNTGELFF. The CDR3 DNA sequence: TGCAGCGTTGCCAGACAGGGGCGAAACACCGGGGAGCTGTTTTTT.

Many counts were recorded for this clonotype. This sequence joins TRBV5-6 and TRBJ2-5; 9 bases are shared with TRBD2. Losses at the gene ends were 4 bases for V and 5 bases for J; bases not matched to a gene: 6. The CDR3 covers 14 residues. Germline CDR1 SGHDT, CDR2 YYEEEE. CDR3 DNA: TGTGCCAGCAGCCTAACTAGCGGGTGGGAGACCCAGTACTTC. Translated: CASSLTSGWETQYF.

The chain combines TRBV6-5 with TRBJ1-5; no reliable D call. The V end was cut by 5 bases, the J end by 0 bases, with 5 bases between. The CDR3 runs to 13 residues. In germline, CDR1 is MNHEY, CDR2 SVGAGI. This CDR3 reads CASSRVSNQPQHF. DNA for the CDR3: TGTGCCAGCAGTAGGGTTAGCAATCAGCCCCAGCATTTT.

This clonotype was recorded at least ten times. This chain uses TRBV7-2 with TRBJ2-5, with D perhaps TRBD1 or TRBD2 (5 bases each). CDR3 size: 14 residues. Trimming removed 4 bases from V and 0 bases from J, with 9 bases in between. The germline V gene encodes CDR1 SGHTA and CDR2 FQGNSA. This chain's CDR3 is CASSSWDDQETQYF. The CDR3 DNA sequence: TGTGCCAGCAGCTCTTGGGACGACCAAGAGACCCAGTACTTC.

Comment on this clonotype: With a much larger clone just one base away, this may be a read error. The V call is TRBV15, the J call TRBJ1-1, with 8 bases fitting TRBD1. Germline V gives CDR1 LNHNV, CDR2 YYDKDF (reference sequence). With 1 base clipped from V and 0 bases from J, the junction kept 1 base outside the gene matches. The CDR3 covers 15 residues. CDR3 coding DNA: TGTGCCACCAGCAGAGGACAGGGGATGAACACTGAAGCTTTCTTT. Encoded protein: CATSRGQGMNTEAFF.

To note about this clonotype: The junction and the germline gene differ at one end; a read error may be behind it. The chain uses TRBV10-3 and TRBJ1-2; 9 bases line up with TRBD1. The germline V gene has CDR1 ENHRY and CDR2 SYGVKD. This CDR3 has 14 residues. The CDR3 protein is CASSDSGTGFGYTF. The CDR3 DNA sequence: TGTGCCAGCAGTGACTCCGGGACAGGGTTTGGCTACACCTTC.

The chain has TRBV29-1 and TRBJ2-7; 9 nucleotides agree with TRBD2. CDR3 length: 12 residues. J lost 5 bases, V lost 8 bases, and 7 bases had no gene match. Germline V CDR1 and CDR2: SQVTM, ANQGSEA. CDR3 sequence: CSLLAGEDEQYF. The DNA for the CDR3 is TGCAGCTTGTTAGCGGGAGAGGACGAGCAGTACTTC.

The rearrangement links TRBV7-8 to TRBJ2-5, with TRBD1 matching 7 bases. The V and J ends lost 1 base and 5 bases, in that order; junction bases with no gene match: 10. This CDR3 contains 16 residues. Germline-derived CDR1 and CDR2 are SGHVS and FQNEAQ. The DNA for the CDR3 is TGTGCCAGCAGCTTAGACACAGGGGCGGCGGAGGAGACCCAGTACTTC. This gives the protein CASSLDTGAAEETQYF.

The chain couples TRBV7-2 to TRBJ2-7, with D perhaps TRBD1 (6 bases). Trimming took off 7 bases at V and 3 bases at J, with 16 bases between the two ends. The CDR3 extends over 14 amino acids. The germline gives CDR1 SGHTA, CDR2 FQGNSA. The CDR3 loop reads CTSTPSQGYYEQYF. DNA for the CDR3: TGTACCAGCACCCCGTCTCAGGGGTACTACGAGCAGTACTTC.

The J gene is TRBJ2-5, the V gene TRBV24-1; D unclear. The CDR3 runs 14 residues. Germline CDR1 KGHDR, CDR2 SFDVKD. V lost 5 bases, J lost 5 bases, and 14 bases lay in between. In DNA, the CDR3 is TGTGCCACCAGTGGCGAACAAAATGAGGAGACCCAGTACTTC. It codes for CATSGEQNEETQYF.

This clonotype has ten or more counts. The genes are TRBV2 and TRBJ2-7, with D possibly matching TRBD2 (6 bases). CDR1 and CDR2 from the germline V gene are SNHLY and FYNNEI. The CDR3 loop spans 14 amino acids. V was cut by 4 bases and J by 1 base, with 11 bases left in between. CDR3 DNA: TGTGCCAGCAGTGGCGGGACGGAGTCCTACGAGCAGTACTTC. This codes for CASSGGTESYEQYF.

This clonotype was picked up many times. The V call is TRBV20-1, the J call TRBJ2-7, with D uncertain. Germline V CDR1 and CDR2: DFQATT, SNEGSKA (reference sequence). CDR3 length: 12 amino acids. V was pared by 6 bases and J by 2 bases, with 11 bases between. This CDR3 reads CSAPINPYEQYF. The CDR3 coding sequence is TGCAGTGCCCCTATCAACCCCTACGAGCAGTACTTC.

The rearrangement joins TRBV14 to TRBJ2-7; D is possibly TRBD2 (5 bases). V lost 5 bases and J 2 bases, leaving 16 bases between the germline ends. Per the germline V gene, CDR1 is SGHDN and CDR2 is FVKESK. The CDR3 spans 15 residues. The CDR3 nucleotides read TGTGCCAGCAGCAGAGCTGCTAGCTTAACCTACGAGCAGTACTTC. Its translation: CASSRAASLTYEQYF.

Note on this clonotype: A much larger clone lies one base from this, so it may be a read error. The conserved closing phenylalanine or tryptophan is absent in this CDR3, likely reflecting a read error. This sequence joins TRBV7-8 and TRBJ2-1; 10 bases map to TRBD2. Germline CDR1 and CDR2: SGHVS and FQNEAQ. The J segment lost 1 base and the V segment lost 6 bases, leaving 3 bases of the junction unmatched. This CDR3 has 15 amino acids. The CDR3 sequence: CASRPSGSSYNEQFV. Written as DNA, the CDR3 is TGTGCCAGCAGACCTAGCGGGAGTTCCTACAATGAGCAGTTCGTC.

The V gene is TRBV14, the J gene TRBJ1-6; D call uncertain. This CDR3 has 12 amino acids. The germline V gene encodes CDR1 SGHDN and CDR2 FVKESK. V was trimmed by 4 bases and J by 9 bases, leaving 7 bases between them. The CDR3 DNA is TGTGCCAGCAGCCTCGGGAGTTCACCCCTCCACTTT. It translates to CASSLGSSPLHF.